This T cell receptor beta chain was observed in a study of T cells after yellow fever vaccination. Findings and caveats of the study: Detected again after the booster were most primary-vaccination clones, at about 96% CD4 and more than 70% CD8.

Making TCR cDNA involved 5'RACE template switching, which added UMIs and a universal primer site. One entry per CDR3 protein results from TCRdb running MiXCR on the 5' RACE reads. The profile shows a few hundred thousand distinct CDR3 sequences, around 3.1% of them singletons. CDR3 length: 13 residues. Trimming pared 1 base from V and 5 bases from J, leaving 8 bases between. Germline V gene lookup returns CDR1 MNHNS and CDR2 SASEGT. Turning to this clonotype: Antigen unknown.

The rearrangement uses TRBV6-1 and TRBJ2-5; D call uncertain. This TCR was recovered from a man aged 18 to 29 who received the YFV17D yellow fever vaccine. The sample was CD4+ T cells sorted from PBMCs, taken 10 days after the yellow fever booster vaccination. CDR3 sequence (DNA): TGTGCCAGCAGTGAAGGGGTCCGGGAGACCCAGTACTTC. Translated, it gives CASSEGVRETQYF.